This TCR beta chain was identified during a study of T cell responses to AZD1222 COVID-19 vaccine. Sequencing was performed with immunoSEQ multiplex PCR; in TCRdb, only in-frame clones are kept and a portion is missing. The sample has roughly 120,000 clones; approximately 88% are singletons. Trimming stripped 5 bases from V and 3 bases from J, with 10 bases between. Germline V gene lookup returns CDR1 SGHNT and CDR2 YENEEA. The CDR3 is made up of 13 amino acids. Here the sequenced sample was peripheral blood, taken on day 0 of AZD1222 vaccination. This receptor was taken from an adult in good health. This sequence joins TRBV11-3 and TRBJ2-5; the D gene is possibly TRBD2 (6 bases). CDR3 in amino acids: CASSPGDEETQYF. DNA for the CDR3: TGTGCCAGCAGCCCGGGGGATGAAGAGACCCAGTACTTC.